The 15 T cell receptor beta chains listed next were all sequenced from one sample in a study of blood T cells in healthy people across ages. Using a J-beta primer mix together with a sample-barcoded 5' primer, a second PCR was run for roughly 7 to 12 cycles. TCRdb passed the 5' RACE reads through MiXCR, listing each CDR3 protein once. The data contain about 830,000 distinct CDR3 sequences, roughly 60% of them singletons. Material for sequencing was blood. These TCRs come from a man between 25 and 39 years old in good health.

Notes on this clonotype: A clone one base away is much larger, so this may be a read error. This sequence joins TRBV6-2 or TRBV6-3 and TRBJ2-1; unclear D gene. The J call is doubtful: the DNA matches TRBJ2-7 better. This CDR3 region has 14 residues. Germline assignment: CDR1 MNHEY and CDR2 SVGEGT. CDR3 sequence: CASSYSTPYNEQYF. The CDR3 nucleotides are TGTGCCAGCAGTTACTCGACTCCCTACAATGAGCAGTACTTC.

J is TRBJ2-7 and V is TRBV4-2, with 12 nucleotides matching TRBD2. The CDR3 contains 17 residues. Trimming removed 3 bases from V and 5 bases from J; junction bases left unmatched: 11. CDR1 and CDR2 from the germline V gene are LGHNA and YNFKEQ. This CDR3 is CASSQGAGTSGLNEQYF. As DNA, the CDR3 is TGTGCCAGCAGCCAGGGGGCAGGGACTAGCGGGCTGAACGAGCAGTACTTC.

This sequence joins TRBV4-2 and TRBJ1-2, with D tentatively TRBD1 (6 bases). The V gene's germline CDR1 is LGHNA and CDR2 YNFKEQ. Trimming cost V 0 bases and J 4 bases, with 18 bases left between them. The CDR3 loop spans 17 amino acids. CDR3 residues: CASSQDQDKIRGYGYTF. The DNA of the CDR3 is TGTGCCAGCAGCCAAGATCAAGATAAAATCAGGGGCTATGGCTACACCTTC.

A single count supports this clonotype. One end of the junction does not line up with germline, which may come from a read error. The V call is TRBV28, the J call TRBJ2-6; TRBD1 matches at 8 bases. CDR1 and CDR2 (germline): MDHEN, SYDVKM. The CDR3 covers 13 residues. CDR3 amino acids: CASSPTGANALTF. Here the CDR3 DNA reads TGTGCCAGCAGTCCGACAGGGGCCAACGCCCTGACTTTC. The whole variable domain, remainder taken from reference TRBV28 and TRBJ2-6, is DVKVTQSSRYLVKRTGEKVFLECVQDMDHENMFWYRQDPGLGLRLIYFSYDVKMKEKGDIPEGYSVSREKKERFSLILESASTNQTSMYLCASSPTGANALTFGAGSRLTVL.

This clonotype was recorded once. V usage is TRBV29-1 and J usage is TRBJ2-1; 7 bases align to TRBD1. With V trimmed by 4 bases and J by 10 bases, 13 bases remained unmatched. The V gene's germline CDR1 is SQVTM and CDR2 ANQGSEA. CDR3 length: 14 amino acids. CDR3 nucleotides: TGCAGCGTTGTTGACAGGGTGTACACCGGGGAGCAGTTCTTC. Translated, it gives CSVVDRVYTGEQFF.

The rearrangement uses TRBV12-3 or TRBV12-4 and TRBJ2-1; the match to TRBD2 covers 7 bases. This CDR3 contains 15 residues. J lost 6 bases, V lost 3 bases, and 8 bases had no gene match. The CDR3 protein is CASSLPRELVNEQFF. The CDR3 DNA reads TGTGCCAGCAGTTTGCCGCGGGAGCTAGTCAATGAGCAGTTCTTC.

This clonotype was observed a handful of times. V usage is TRBV10-3 and J usage is TRBJ2-1; 7 positions agree with TRBD2. The CDR3 loop spans 14 amino acids. V trimming: 11 bases; J trimming: 0 bases; junction bases outside the gene matches: 7. Germline V gene data show CDR1 as ENHRY and CDR2 as SYGVKD. CDR3 in DNA: TGTGCCTCCTGGGAGGGGAGCTCCTACAATGAGCAGTTCTTC. Translation gives CASWEGSSYNEQFF.

CDR3 bases: TGTGCCAGCAGCTTCGGACAGGGGGCCTTCGAGCAGTACTTC. Translation gives CASSFGQGAFEQYF. J is TRBJ2-5 and V is TRBV7-9; TRBD1 matches at 11 bases. Matching the DNA end better, TRBJ2-7 makes the J call doubtful. The CDR3 runs to 14 residues. Per germline, CDR1 SEHNR and CDR2 FQNEAQ (reference sequence).

V and J are TRBV7-2 and TRBJ1-5; D not resolved. Germline V gene sequence: CDR1 SGHTA, CDR2 FQGNSA. The CDR3 covers 14 residues. V shed 2 bases and J shed 4 bases, with 9 bases lying between them. The CDR3 reads CASSLNGHNQPQHF. The CDR3 bases are TGTGCCAGCAGCTTAAACGGGCATAATCAGCCCCAGCATTTT.

This clonotype was observed a single time. CDR3 protein: CSVGSGVYGYTF. The DNA of the CDR3 is TGCAGCGTTGGGTCAGGGGTCTATGGCTACACCTTC. The chain recombines TRBV29-1 with TRBJ1-2; D is perhaps TRBD1 (6 bases). V gave up 4 bases and J gave up 4 bases, with 10 bases separating them. CDR1 and CDR2 from the germline V gene are SQVTM and ANQGSEA. The length of the CDR3 is 12 residues. Supplemented by reference TRBV29-1 and TRBJ1-2, the full variable domain reads SAVISQKPSRDICQRGTSLTIQCQVDSQVTMMFWYRQQPGQSLTLIATANQGSEATYESGFVIDKFPISRPNLTFSTLTVSNMSPEDSSIYLCSVGSGVYGYTFGSGTRLTVV.

The CDR3 region has the DNA TGTGCCAGCAGCACAGATGCCGGGACTGATAATCAGCCCCAGCATTTT. Amino acid sequence: CASSTDAGTDNQPQHF. The J gene is TRBJ1-5, the V gene TRBV7-2, with D tentatively TRBD1 (5 bases). The germline V gene encodes CDR1 SGHTA and CDR2 FQGNSA. V was pared by 5 bases and J by 4 bases, with 18 bases between. CDR3 size: 16 residues.

The rearrangement uses TRBV5-1 and TRBJ1-1; 10 bases are a match to TRBD1. V was pared by 7 bases and J by 0 bases, with 18 bases of the junction left unmatched. Per germline, CDR1 SGHRS and CDR2 YFSETQ. The CDR3 sequence is 19 residues long. CDR3 coding DNA: TGCGCCAGCTCACGGGGACAGGGGACACGGAGTCTTCTGAACACTGAAGCTTTCTTT. Translating it yields CASSRGQGTRSLLNTEAFF.

There are a few counts of this clonotype. J is TRBJ2-3 and V is TRBV7-9; D might be TRBD1 or TRBD2, each matching 5 bases. CDR1 and CDR2 from the germline V gene are SEHNR and FQNEAQ (reference sequence). Trimming shortened V by 8 bases and J by 0 bases, and 12 bases separated the two germline ends. The CDR3 runs to 14 residues. CDR3 in DNA: TGTGCCAGCTCCGAGGGACCGAGCACAGATACGCAGTATTTT. It specifies CASSEGPSTDTQYF. Complete variable domain (other parts from reference TRBV7-9 and TRBJ2-3): DTGVSQNPRHKITKRGQNVTFRCDPISEHNRLYWYRQTLGQGPEFLTYFQNEAQLEKSRLLSDRFSAERPKGSFSTLEIQRTEQGDSAMYLCASSEGPSTDTQYFGPGTRLTVL.

This clonotype was detected a few times. The rearrangement joins TRBV12-3 or TRBV12-4 to TRBJ2-5; D is unresolved. CDR3 length: 14 residues. V was clipped by 3 bases and J by 4 bases, with 12 bases between them. The CDR3 reads CASSLRRQVETQYF. CDR3 sequence (DNA): TGTGCCAGCAGTTTGCGGCGCCAGGTAGAGACCCAGTACTTC.

This clonotype turned up a few times. The chain links TRBV5-1 to TRBJ2-7; 11 bases line up with TRBD2. Germline assignment: CDR1 SGHRS and CDR2 YFSETQ. This CDR3 region has 15 residues. V lost 4 bases to trimming and J lost 1 base; unmatched junction nucleotides: 4. Here the CDR3 DNA reads TGCGCCAGCAGCACGGGGACTAGCGGTTCCTACGAGCAGTACTTC. Translated, it gives CASSTGTSGSYEQYF.